The 5 T cell receptor beta chains below all came from one sample that was sequenced in a study of PD-1 blockade in classical Hodgkin lymphoma. No patient escaped relapse after autologous stem cell transplantation, and brentuximab vedotin exposure varied. Profiled with immunoSEQ multiplex PCR; TCRdb holds only in-frame clones, not every one. Of about 86,000 clones listed, about 91% were seen once; the top ten hold approximately 12%. The sequenced sample was peripheral blood mononuclear cells (PBMCs), obtained before the second cycle of nivolumab. The origin of the receptors is a human donor with classical Hodgkin lymphoma.

The rearrangement joins TRBV19 to TRBJ2-7; 7 nucleotides match TRBD2. The V gene end was trimmed by 8 bases and the J gene end by 3 bases; junction bases not matched to a gene: 13. This CDR3 spans 15 amino acids. The germline gives CDR1 LNHDA, CDR2 SQIVND (reference sequence). The CDR3 here is CASSNTIGDYYEQYF. DNA of the CDR3: TGTGCCAGTTCTAACACGATAGGGGACTACTACGAGCAGTACTTC.

This clone was counted once. The chain employs TRBV6-1 and TRBJ1-2, with TRBD1 matching over 7 bases. This CDR3 region has 14 residues. Germline CDR1 MNHNS, CDR2 SASEGT. Germline trimming cut 1 base from V and 4 bases from J; bases unmatched to any gene: 3. Written as DNA, the CDR3 is TGTGCCAGCAGTGAAGGCACAGGGGTCTATGGCTACACCTTC. It is translated as CASSEGTGVYGYTF.

The rearrangement joins TRBV6-1 to TRBJ2-1; D unresolved. The germline V gene has CDR1 MNHNS and CDR2 SASEGT. The CDR3 contains 14 residues. Between the trimmed V and J ends, which lost 9 bases and 4 bases, there was a span of 16 bases. DNA for the CDR3: TGTGCCAGTATCCTATCGTACGGGTACAATGAGCAGTTCTTC. It encodes CASILSYGYNEQFF.

The rearrangement links TRBV28 to TRBJ2-3; D gene ambiguous. The germline CDR1 and CDR2 sequences are MDHEN and SYDVKM. The CDR3 length is 13 residues. V was shortened by 7 bases and J by 3 bases, with 11 bases between the two germline ends. The CDR3 is CASTSSKTDTQYF. The CDR3 DNA reads as TGTGCCAGCACCTCCAGTAAGACAGATACGCAGTATTTT.

This sequence joins TRBV11-1 and TRBJ1-4; 9 nucleotides line up with TRBD1. Germline CDR1 reads SGHAT; CDR2 reads FQDESV (reference sequence). V lost 5 bases and J lost 0; bases outside the gene matches: 10. CDR3 length: 18 residues. The CDR3, as DNA: TGTGCCAGCAGCCCCGGGACAGGGACGTTTGCAACTAATGAAAAACTGTTTTTT. This sequence encodes CASSPGTGTFATNEKLFF.